Listed here is a single T cell receptor (beta chain). What it binds is unknown. UMI-tagged TRB cDNA libraries were built via 5' RACE. TCRdb reanalyzed the 5' RACE reads and collapses them to one entry per CDR3 protein, without DNA. This table lists approximately 96,000 distinct CDR3 sequences. This sample is part of a study of CXCR3-negative and CXCR3-positive naive CD8 T cells. Germline loops: CDR1 SGHKS, CDR2 YYEKEE (reference sequence). The CDR3 covers 15 residues. Broader study findings: Comparison of naive cells showed more hydrophobic TRB CDR3s in CXCR3-positive than in CXCR3-negative naive cells.

V is TRBV5-5 and J is TRBJ1-5; TCRdb indicates TRBD1, and absent DNA this call remains unverified. What was sequenced was naive CXCR3+ CD8+ T cells from blood. Subset indicated: CD45RO-CCR7+CD27+CD95- naive CD8+ T cells expressing CXCR3 (TNR3+). This clonotype was sampled from a human donor in good health. Some clones in this sample may be carry-over from other donors' samples. CDR3 protein: CASRRTPGGNQPQHF.